This TCR beta chain comes out of a study of blood T cell repertoires in COVID-19. CDR1 is KGHSH and CDR2 is LQKENI in the germline V gene. Germline trimming cut 4 bases from V and 0 bases from J; bases unmatched to any gene: 3. This CDR3 is built from 15 residues. Only in-frame clones appear in the TCRdb table, and some are missing; sequencing was by immunoSEQ multiplex PCR. This sample has approximately 170,000 clones, with around four fifths found just once. This clone was observed a single time. The source material was peripheral blood. The chain joins TRBV18 to TRBJ2-4; 7 bases map to TRBD1. The receptor's source is a man between 35 and 55 years old who had recovered from COVID-19. CDR3 nucleotides: TGTGCCAGCTCACTGGGACAGCTAGCCAAAAACATTCAGTACTTC. Translation gives CASSLGQLAKNIQYF. The full variable domain, its missing parts supplied by reference TRBV18 and TRBJ2-4, is NAGVMQNPRHLVRRRGQEARLRCSPMKGHSHVYWYRQLPEEGLKFMVYLQKENIIDESGMPKERFSAEFPKEGPSILRIQQVVRGDSAAYFCASSLGQLAKNIQYFGAGTRLSVL.